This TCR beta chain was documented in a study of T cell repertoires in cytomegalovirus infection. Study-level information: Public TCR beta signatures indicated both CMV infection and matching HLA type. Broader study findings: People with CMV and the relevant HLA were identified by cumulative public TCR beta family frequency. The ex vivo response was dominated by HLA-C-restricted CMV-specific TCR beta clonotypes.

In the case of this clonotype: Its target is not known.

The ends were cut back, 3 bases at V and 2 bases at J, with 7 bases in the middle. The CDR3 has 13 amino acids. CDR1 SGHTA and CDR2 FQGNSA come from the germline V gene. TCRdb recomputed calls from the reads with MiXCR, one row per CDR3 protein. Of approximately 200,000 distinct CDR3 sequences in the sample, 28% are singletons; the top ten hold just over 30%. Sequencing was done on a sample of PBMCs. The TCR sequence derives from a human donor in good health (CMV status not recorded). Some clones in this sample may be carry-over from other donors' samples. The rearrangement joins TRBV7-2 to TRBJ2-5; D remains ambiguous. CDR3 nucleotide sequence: TGTGCCAGCAGCTTTTCAGAGCAAGAGACCCAGTACTTC. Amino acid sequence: CASSFSEQETQYF. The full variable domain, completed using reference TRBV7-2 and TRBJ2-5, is GAGVSQSPSNKVTEKGKDVELRCDPISGHTALYWYRQSLGQGLEFLIYFQGNSAPDKSGLPSDRFSAERTGGSVSTLTIQRTQQEDSAVYLCASSFSEQETQYFGPGTRLLVL.